Presented here are 19 T cell receptor beta chains from one specimen sequenced in a study of tumor and adjacent non-tumor tissue in lung cancer. RNA was extracted from bulk tissue without any cell sorting. A modified ARM-PCR protocol with three rounds of nested PCR amplified TCRbeta. In TCRdb, the multiplex PCR reads were re-called with MiXCR into one record per CDR3 protein. The repertoire includes more than 85,000 distinct CDR3 sequences, 75% to 90% of them detected once, and around 21% sits in the top ten. Sequencing was carried out using lung tumor tissue. These receptors were collected from a man in his 70s with non-small cell lung cancer.

The rearrangement joins TRBV12-3 or TRBV12-4 to TRBJ2-5; TRBD2 matches at 10 bases. The CDR3 totals 18 residues. V lost 5 bases, J lost 6 bases, and 18 bases stayed unmatched. CDR3 bases: TGTGCCAGCAGTCCCGATCTAGCGGGAGACCGGGGATTACAGACCCAGTACTTC. Protein product: CASSPDLAGDRGLQTQYF.

The chain employs TRBV6-2 or TRBV6-3 and TRBJ2-1; TRBD2 agrees at 16 bases. This CDR3 comprises 19 residues. V shed 5 bases, J shed 11 bases, and the junction held 18 bases outside the gene matches. Per germline, CDR1 MNHEY and CDR2 SVGEGT. CDR3 sequence: CASSHAGTSGRALRNKQFF. The CDR3, as DNA: TGTGCCAGCAGTCACGCCGGGACTAGCGGGAGGGCCTTGCGGAATAAGCAGTTCTTC.

Worth noting for this clonotype: No conserved phenylalanine or tryptophan is present at the end of the CDR3, so a read error is the likely explanation. V usage is TRBV5-4 and J usage is TRBJ2-1, with a possible D match to TRBD1 (6 bases). V was clipped by 2 bases and J by 7 bases, with 16 bases between them. The CDR3 contains 15 residues. Germline CDR1 reads SGHNT; CDR2 reads YYREEE (reference sequence). CDR3 in amino acids: CASSFGGRVGNEQFS. The CDR3 DNA reads TGTGCCAGCAGCTTTGGGGGCAGAGTGGGAAATGAGCAGTTCTCC.

Points on this clonotype: One end of the junction fails to match germline, which may point to a read error. V is TRBV4-1 and J is TRBJ1-2; D is possibly TRBD1 (5 bases). Germline CDR1 MGHRA, CDR2 YSYEKL. The CDR3 spans 16 residues. CDR3 bases: TGCGCCAGCAGCCAGGCTCAGGGTTTTGCTTCCTATGGCTACAAATTC. Its protein is CASSQAQGFASYGYKF.

Remarks on this clonotype: The junction departs from the called germline gene at one end, perhaps through a read error. The chain combines TRBV11-2 with TRBJ2-1, with D perhaps TRBD2 (6 bases). This CDR3 is 18 amino acids long. Germline V gene data show CDR1 as SGHAT and CDR2 as FQNNGV. CDR3 sequence reads: CSCSLHVREWASCNEQFF. The CDR3 nucleotides are TGTTCCTGCAGCTTACATGTTCGGGAGTGGGCCTCCTGCAATGAGCAGTTCTTC.

Concerning this clonotype itself: A much more abundant neighbour one base away suggests this may be a read error. The chain joins TRBV20-1 to TRBJ2-7; 7 bases are a match to TRBD2. Germline V gene data show CDR1 as DFQATT and CDR2 as SNEGSKA (reference sequence). This CDR3 is 12 amino acids long. The trim removed 3 bases at V and 2 bases at J, leaving 1 base unmatched. The CDR3 spells CSASRGAYEQYF. The CDR3 region has the DNA TGCAGTGCTAGTCGGGGGGCCTACGAGCAGTACTTC.

As for this clonotype: A read error may account for a junction end that differs from germline. This chain links TRBV10-1 with TRBJ2-3, with D hard to call. This CDR3 comprises 13 residues. Germline CDR1 and CDR2: WNHNN and SYGVQD (reference sequence). The CDR3 bases are TGCCCCAGTTCTGTGGGTTTGCAAGATACGCAGTATTTT. Amino acid sequence: CPSSVGLQDTQYF.

A remark on this clonotype: The conserved closing phenylalanine or tryptophan is absent in this CDR3, likely reflecting a read error. This sequence joins TRBV6-2 or TRBV6-3 and TRBJ1-5; D may be TRBD1 (6 bases). The germline gives CDR1 MNHEY, CDR2 SVGEGT. The CDR3 is made up of 15 amino acids. CDR3 residues: CARSSDRPYNQPQHY. CDR3 in DNA: TGTGCCAGAAGTTCGGACAGACCTTACAATCAGCCCCAGCATTAT.

This clonotype has ten or more counts. The chain has TRBV29-1 and TRBJ1-2; no clear D. The germline V and J ends were trimmed by 1 base and 4 bases, with 10 bases remaining between them. Germline CDR1 is SQVTM and CDR2 is ANQGSEA. This CDR3 spans 13 amino acids. CDR3 sequence: CSVEGGGFYGYTF. The CDR3 coding sequence is TGCAGCGTTGAAGGCGGCGGATTCTATGGCTACACCTTC.

DNA of the CDR3: TGTGCCAGCAGCCTCTGGACAGGGGCGATCTACGAGCAGTACTTC. Protein sequence: CASSLWTGAIYEQYF. The J gene is TRBJ2-7, the V gene TRBV14; 9 bases match TRBD1. This CDR3 comprises 15 residues. After removal of 4 bases from V and 3 bases from J, the junction contained 7 bases not matched to a gene. CDR1 is SGHDN, CDR2 FVKESK, per germline.

This chain uses TRBV5-4 with TRBJ2-5, with D possibly matching TRBD2 (6 bases). The germline CDR1 and CDR2 sequences are SGHNT and YYREEE (reference sequence). V was cut by 4 bases and J by 2 bases, with 12 bases left in between. The CDR3 extends over 14 amino acids. In nucleotides, the CDR3 is TGTGCCAGCAGCGCCGCAGGAGGGCAAGAGACCCAGTACTTC. Amino acids: CASSAAGGQETQYF.

Notes on this clonotype: Germline is not matched at one junction end, which may reflect a read error. The chain combines TRBV11-3 with TRBJ1-1; perhaps TRBD1 as D (6 bases). The CDR3 length is 16 residues. Germline V lookup: CDR1 SGHNT, CDR2 YENEEA. As DNA, the CDR3 is TGTGCCAGTAGCTTAAAGACAGGATGGATGAACATTGAAGCTTTTTTT. Translated: CASSLKTGWMNIEAFF. The whole variable domain, remainder taken from reference TRBV11-3 and TRBJ1-1, is EAGVVQSPRYKIIEKKQPVAFWCNPISGHNTLYWYLQNLGQGPELLIRYENEEAVDDSQLPKDRFSAERLKGVDSTLKIQPAELGDSAVYLCASSLKTGWMNIEAFFGQGTRLTVV.

The sample holds many counts of this clonotype. Since no conserved phenylalanine or tryptophan closes the CDR3, a read error is the likely cause. V is TRBV11-2 and J is TRBJ1-1; possible D gene TRBD1, 6 bases. This CDR3 has 13 residues. CDR1 and CDR2 from the germline V gene are SGHAT and FQNNGV. V was pared by 7 bases and J by 11 bases, with 20 bases between. CDR3 coding DNA: TGTGCCAGCAAATTTTCGGGGGGGCGCGTTGCTTTCTCT. Its translation: CASKFSGGRVAFS.

With regard to this clonotype: A much larger clone lies a single base off, so this may be a read error. V is TRBV5-6 and J is TRBJ1-1; D is ambiguous. Trimming stripped 3 bases from V and 3 bases from J, with 15 bases between. Germline-derived CDR1 and CDR2 are SGHDT and YYEEEE. The CDR3 extends over 15 amino acids. CDR3 region: CASSSTTWGDTEAFF. CDR3 sequence (DNA): TGTGCCAGCAGCTCAACGACGTGGGGAGACACTGAAGCTTTCTTT.

For this clonotype: The CDR3 end shows no conserved phenylalanine or tryptophan, and so a read error is likely. Because the CDR3's place on the DNA is in doubt, the DNA is left out and the CDR3 is given as listed by TCRdb. The CDR3 loop reads CSVGGRNQETKYI. This chain joins TRBV29-1 and TRBJ2-5; TRBD2, the D gene given by the table, was not confirmed from the DNA. Germline V gene data show CDR1 as SQVTM and CDR2 as ANQGSEA. The length of the CDR3 is 13 amino acids, counting both ends.

The CDR3 spells CASRITGLAREAQYF. In DNA, the CDR3 is TGTGCCAGCAGAATCACGGGACTAGCGAGGGAGGCACAGTATTTT. The gene calls are TRBV12-3 or TRBV12-4 and TRBJ2-3; 10 bases are shared with TRBD2. The CDR3 loop spans 15 amino acids. V was pared by 6 bases and J by 12 bases, with 15 bases of the junction left unmatched.

Concerning this clonotype itself: Its ends do not fully match the called genes, so a read error is possible. The chain recombines TRBV10-2 with TRBJ2-7; TRBD1 is a possible D gene (6 bases). Germline CDR1 WSHSY, CDR2 SAAADI. CDR3 length equals 13 residues. The CDR3 reads CASRMTGFYEQYF. In nucleotides, the CDR3 is TGCGCCAGCAGAATGACAGGATTCTACGAGCAGTATTTC.

On this clonotype itself: This may arise from a read error, as a much more abundant clone is one base away. The genes are TRBV6-1 and TRBJ2-7, with a tentative D call TRBD2 (6 bases). Germline V lookup: CDR1 MNHNS, CDR2 SASEGT. CDR3 length: 15 amino acids. The CDR3 region is CASGDLGRATYEQYF. The CDR3 nucleotides read TGTGCCAGCGGTGATCTCGGGAGAGCGACCTACGAGCAGTACTTC.

Details on this clonotype: The CDR3 does not end in the conserved phenylalanine or tryptophan, so this is likely a read error. This rearrangement joins TRBV10-3 to TRBJ2-4; D is uncertain. Germline CDR1 and CDR2: ENHRY and SYGVKD. V shed 4 bases and J shed 7 bases, with 14 bases lying between them. This CDR3 comprises 14 residues. The CDR3 protein is CAISGSLKSNIQYY. The DNA of the CDR3 is TGTGCCATCAGTGGGTCGCTAAAATCGAACATTCAGTACTAC.